Shown below are 26 T cell receptor beta chains from a single sample sequenced in a study of T cells in localized non-small cell lung cancer. Only in-frame clones appear in the TCRdb table, and some are missing; sequencing was by immunoSEQ multiplex PCR. This sample carries about 33,000 clones, roughly 90% of them seen once, and the ten largest clones take around 4%. Source: peripheral blood, taken before any cancer treatment. These receptors were obtained from a man aged 35-75 years with stage I lung adenocarcinoma.

The chain uses TRBV6-4 and TRBJ1-6; D is uncertain. V was pared by 3 bases and J by 4 bases, with 7 bases between. Germline CDR1 and CDR2: MRHNA and SNTAGT. The CDR3 has 14 residues. CDR3 sequence: CASSDLGYNSPLHF. DNA for the CDR3: TGTGCCAGCAGTGATCTGGGGTATAATTCACCCCTCCACTTT.

This clone was observed a handful of times. The chain uses TRBV30 and TRBJ1-6; the D is unclear. Looked up from germline, CDR1 is GTSNPN and CDR2 is SVGIG (reference sequence). This CDR3 is built from 13 residues. V was clipped by 0 bases and J by 7 bases, with 7 bases between them. CDR3 residues: CAWSVPGNSPLHF. DNA for the CDR3: TGTGCCTGGAGTGTACCCGGGAATTCACCCCTCCACTTT.

CDR3 sequence (DNA): TGTGCCAGCAGCCGCCCCACAGGGGGCATAAGGCACGAGCAGTACTTC. Translating it yields CASSRPTGGIRHEQYF. The genes are TRBV11-2 and TRBJ2-7; 9 positions match TRBD1. The CDR3 has 16 amino acids. The V gene's germline CDR1 is SGHAT and CDR2 FQNNGV. The V gene end was trimmed by 5 bases and the J gene end by 5 bases; junction bases not matched to a gene: 13. Filled out from reference TRBV11-2 and TRBJ2-7, the complete variable domain reads EAGVAQSPRYKIIEKRQSVAFWCNPISGHATLYWYQQILGQGPKLLIQFQNNGVVDDSQLPKDRFSAERLKGVDSTLKIQPAKLEDSAVYLCASSRPTGGIRHEQYFGPGTRLTVT.

V and J are TRBV5-6 and TRBJ2-3, with 9 positions matching TRBD1. Germline loops: CDR1 SGHDT, CDR2 YYEEEE. CDR3 length: 16 residues. The junction had 8 bases not matched to a gene; V was cut back by 3 bases and J by 3 bases. The CDR3 DNA sequence: TGTGCCAGCAGCTCCACGGGACAGGGTCTAACAGATACGCAGTATTTT. This codes for CASSSTGQGLTDTQYF.

The genes are TRBV11-2 and TRBJ2-5; D call uncertain. The CDR3 covers 11 residues. V was clipped by 5 bases and J by 7 bases, with 8 bases between them. Germline V gene lookup returns CDR1 SGHAT and CDR2 FQNNGV. The CDR3 DNA reads as TGTGCCAGCAGCCAACTCGGGACCCAGTACTTC. The encoded protein is CASSQLGTQYF.

The J gene is TRBJ1-2, the V gene TRBV7-2; D is possibly TRBD1 (5 bases). This CDR3 comprises 15 residues. The V and J ends lost 1 base and 8 bases respectively, with 17 bases between them. Germline lookup yields CDR1 SGHTA and CDR2 FQGNSA. Here the CDR3 DNA reads TGTGCCAGCAGCTTAGGATTGGGAGGGGCCGGGGGCTACACCTTC. Translated: CASSLGLGGAGGYTF.

This chain links TRBV29-1 with TRBJ1-3; D unclear. Germline CDR1 is SQVTM and CDR2 is ANQGSEA. V lost 1 base and J lost 4, with 5 bases in between. This CDR3 spans 12 amino acids. CDR3 protein: CSVEGLGNTIYF. CDR3 DNA: TGCAGCGTTGAAGGGTTAGGAAACACCATATATTTT.

The rearrangement uses TRBV5-1 and TRBJ1-3; D is unresolved. The V gene's germline CDR1 is SGHRS and CDR2 YFSETQ. Trimming pared 0 bases from V and 6 bases from J, leaving 16 bases between. The CDR3 spans 16 residues. CDR3 loop: CASSLVGAGAANTIYF. CDR3 DNA sequence: TGCGCCAGCAGCTTGGTTGGCGCGGGAGCTGCAAACACCATATATTTT.

The chain has TRBV6-1 and TRBJ1-2; D possibly corresponds to TRBD1 (6 bases). The germline CDR1 and CDR2 sequences are MNHNS and SASEGT. V lost 3 bases, J lost 12 bases, and 14 bases lay in between. This CDR3 comprises 12 residues. The CDR3 DNA is TGTGCCAGCAGTGACGGCTATGGGGGCCACACCTTC. It translates to CASSDGYGGHTF.

The gene calls are TRBV10-3 and TRBJ1-3, with unresolved D. Trimming left V 2 bases short and J 2 bases short, with 13 bases between. The germline gives CDR1 ENHRY, CDR2 SYGVKD. CDR3 length equals 16 residues. In nucleotides, the CDR3 is TGTGCCATCAGTGAGCCGGGGAGGCCGGCTGGAAACACCATATATTTT. It yields the protein CAISEPGRPAGNTIYF.

This clone was found once. The rearrangement joins TRBV5-1 to TRBJ2-7; 8 nucleotides match TRBD1. Per germline, CDR1 SGHRS and CDR2 YFSETQ. V trimming: 0 bases; J trimming: 2 bases; junction bases outside the gene matches: 10. The CDR3 extends over 17 amino acids. The CDR3 nucleotides are TGCGCCAGCAGCTTGGCCGGGTGGGACAGGTCCCCCTACGAGCAGTACTTC. Translated: CASSLAGWDRSPYEQYF.

The chain uses TRBV10-1 and TRBJ1-2; no reliable D call. Trimming stripped 0 bases from V and 4 bases from J, with 9 bases between. The CDR3 covers 14 residues. Germline loops: CDR1 WNHNN, CDR2 SYGVQD (reference sequence). In DNA, the CDR3 is TGCGCCAGCAGTGAGTCGGCGGGAGCCTATGGCTACACCTTC. It yields the protein CASSESAGAYGYTF.

This chain links TRBV19 with TRBJ1-4; TRBD1 matches 7 bases. The CDR3 extends over 15 amino acids. Trimming at V came to 4 bases and at J to 7 bases, leaving 9 bases not matched to a gene. Germline CDR1 LNHDA, CDR2 SQIVND (reference sequence). The CDR3 DNA follows: TGTGCCAGTAGTAGACGGACAGGCGAGTTTGAAAAACTGTTTTTT. It is translated as CASSRRTGEFEKLFF.

The gene calls are TRBV14 and TRBJ2-7, with a tentative D call TRBD2 (5 bases). Between the trimmed V and J ends, which lost 1 base and 7 bases, there was a span of 11 bases. This CDR3 is built from 13 residues. Germline values: CDR1 SGHDN, CDR2 FVKESK. The CDR3 loop reads CASSQGSGGEQYF. CDR3 sequence (DNA): TGTGCCAGCAGCCAAGGTTCAGGAGGTGAGCAGTACTTC. Together with reference TRBV14 and TRBJ2-7, the CDR3 gives the full variable domain: EAGVTQFPSHSVIEKGQTVTLRCDPISGHDNLYWYRRVMGKEIKFLLHFVKESKQDESGMPNNRFLAERTGGTYSTLKVQPAELEDSGVYFCASSQGSGGEQYFGPGTRLTVT.

The chain carries TRBV5-1 and TRBJ1-2, with 11 bases fitting TRBD1. This CDR3 comprises 16 residues. In germline, CDR1 is SGHRS, CDR2 YFSETQ. Trimming removed 0 bases from V and 4 bases from J; junction bases left unmatched: 5. The CDR3 sequence: CASSLDGGTGGYGYTF. CDR3 nucleotide sequence: TGCGCCAGCAGCTTGGACGGCGGGACAGGGGGCTATGGCTACACCTTC.

The genes are TRBV6-5 and TRBJ1-6, with D unresolved. V lost 8 bases and J 2 bases, leaving 10 bases between the germline ends. The CDR3 is 14 amino acids. Looked up from germline, CDR1 is MNHEY and CDR2 is SVGAGI. The CDR3: CASRSGPYNSPLHF. CDR3 nucleotides: TGTGCCAGCCGGTCTGGCCCCTATAATTCACCCCTCCACTTT.

The V call is TRBV6-4, the J call TRBJ1-5, with a weak D call TRBD1 (5 bases). The CDR3 extends over 16 amino acids. The germline gives CDR1 MRHNA, CDR2 SNTAGT. V lost 5 bases and J 0 bases, leaving 14 bases between the germline ends. CDR3 coding DNA: TGTGCCAGCAGTAGCCTCGGGACGGCTAGCAATCAGCCCCAGCATTTT. It encodes CASSSLGTASNQPQHF.

The rearrangement uses TRBV7-6 and TRBJ2-1; D unresolved. CDR3 length: 13 residues. In germline, CDR1 is SGHVS, CDR2 FNYEAQ. V lost 1 base and J 7 bases, leaving 8 bases between the germline ends. This chain's CDR3 is CASSLGEANEQFF. In DNA, the CDR3 is TGTGCCAGCAGCTTAGGGGAAGCGAATGAGCAGTTCTTC.

The rearrangement joins TRBV7-6 to TRBJ2-7, with D unclear. CDR3 length: 12 amino acids. Trimming pared 5 bases from V and 3 bases from J, leaving 8 bases between. Germline CDR1 SGHVS, CDR2 FNYEAQ. In nucleotides, the CDR3 is TGTGCCAGCAGCGATGACATCTACGAGCAGTACTTC. Its translation: CASSDDIYEQYF.

V and J are TRBV5-1 and TRBJ1-2; the D gene is possibly TRBD1 (5 bases). From germline, CDR1 is SGHRS and CDR2 YFSETQ. The CDR3 totals 12 residues. V was shortened by 5 bases and J by 4 bases, with 9 bases between the two germline ends. CDR3 protein: CASSPDSYGYTF. Here the CDR3 DNA reads TGCGCCAGCAGTCCTGACAGCTATGGCTACACCTTC.

The chain carries TRBV23-1 and TRBJ1-1, with D unresolved. TRBV23-1 is annotated as an ORF whose role is uncertain. V was trimmed by 2 bases and J by 5 bases, leaving 6 bases between them. There are 12 residues in the CDR3. For the CDR3, the DNA is TGCGCCAGCAGTCAAGGGCGAACTGAAGCTTTCTTT. As protein: CASSQGRTEAFF.

The J gene is TRBJ1-2, the V gene TRBV6-5; 8 bases map to TRBD1. Germline assignment: CDR1 MNHEY and CDR2 SVGAGI. This CDR3 is built from 15 residues. With V trimmed by 6 bases and J by 2 bases, 8 bases remained unmatched. In nucleotides, the CDR3 is TGTGCCAGCAGATTCGGACAGGGCCTAAACTATGGCTACACCTTC. It yields the protein CASRFGQGLNYGYTF.

This clone was detected once. The chain is built from TRBV5-4 and TRBJ2-7, with D maybe TRBD2 (6 bases). Germline-derived CDR1 and CDR2 are SGHNT and YYREEE (reference sequence). V was pared by 4 bases and J by 2 bases, with 16 bases between. The CDR3 length is 15 residues. The CDR3 nucleotides are TGTGCCAGCAGCGTGGCCGCGGGGTACGCCTACGAGCAGTACTTC. Protein product: CASSVAAGYAYEQYF.

The rearrangement joins TRBV9 to TRBJ1-3; D not resolved. V lost 0 bases and J 3 bases, leaving 13 bases between the germline ends. This CDR3 region has 16 residues. Germline CDR1 reads SGDLS; CDR2 reads YYNGEE. DNA for the CDR3: TGTGCCAGCAGCGTAGTCGGGGTTGAACTTGGAAACACCATATATTTT. This sequence encodes CASSVVGVELGNTIYF.

The V and J genes are TRBV9 and TRBJ1-4, with 7 bases fitting TRBD1. The CDR3 consists of 14 residues. The V segment lost 6 bases and the J segment 4 bases; nucleotides outside the gene matches: 6. Looked up from germline, CDR1 is SGDLS and CDR2 is YYNGEE. DNA for the CDR3: TGTGCCAGCAACCCGGGACAGAGTAATGAAAAACTGTTTTTT. It codes for CASNPGQSNEKLFF.

The chain recombines TRBV30 with TRBJ2-2; D may be TRBD1 (5 bases). The V gene's germline CDR1 is GTSNPN and CDR2 SVGIG (reference sequence). The CDR3 totals 17 residues. The ends were cut back, 4 bases at V and 5 bases at J, with 23 bases in the middle. The CDR3 DNA sequence: TGTGCCTGGAAAACTTCCAAGGGGTCTCGTTTAACCGGGGAGCTGTTTTTT. Translating gives CAWKTSKGSRLTGELFF.